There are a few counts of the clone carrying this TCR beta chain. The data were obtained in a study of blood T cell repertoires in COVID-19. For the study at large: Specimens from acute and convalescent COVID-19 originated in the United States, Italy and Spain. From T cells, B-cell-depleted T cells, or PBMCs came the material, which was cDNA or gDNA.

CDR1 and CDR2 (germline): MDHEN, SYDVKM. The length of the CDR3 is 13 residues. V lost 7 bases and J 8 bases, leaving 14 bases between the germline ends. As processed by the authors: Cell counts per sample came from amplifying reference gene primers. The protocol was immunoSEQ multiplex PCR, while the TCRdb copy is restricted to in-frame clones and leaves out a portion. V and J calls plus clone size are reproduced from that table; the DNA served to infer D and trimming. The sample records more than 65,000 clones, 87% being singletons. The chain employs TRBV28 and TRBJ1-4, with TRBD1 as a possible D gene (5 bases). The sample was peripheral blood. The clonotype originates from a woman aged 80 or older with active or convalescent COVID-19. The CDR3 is CASMGGVGEKLFF. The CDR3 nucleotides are TGTGCCAGCATGGGAGGGGTGGGAGAAAAACTGTTTTTT.